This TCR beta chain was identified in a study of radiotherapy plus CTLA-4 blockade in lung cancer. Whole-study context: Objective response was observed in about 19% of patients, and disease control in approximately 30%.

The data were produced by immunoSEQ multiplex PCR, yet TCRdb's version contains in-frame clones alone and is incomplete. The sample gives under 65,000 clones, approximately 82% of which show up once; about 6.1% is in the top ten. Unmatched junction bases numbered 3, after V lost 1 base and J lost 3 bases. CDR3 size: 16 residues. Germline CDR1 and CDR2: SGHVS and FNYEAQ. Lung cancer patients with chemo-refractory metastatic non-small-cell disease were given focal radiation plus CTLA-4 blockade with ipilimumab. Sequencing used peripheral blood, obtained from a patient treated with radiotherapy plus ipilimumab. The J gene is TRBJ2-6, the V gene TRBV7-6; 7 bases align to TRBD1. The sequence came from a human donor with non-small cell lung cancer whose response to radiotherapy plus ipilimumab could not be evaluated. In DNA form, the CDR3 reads TGTGCCAGCAGCTTAGGAGGGGGCGGTGGGGCCAACGTCCTGACTTTC. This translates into CASSLGGGGGANVLTF.